Sequencing of this T cell receptor beta chain was carried out in a study of blood T cell repertoires in COVID-19. Source study methods: Reference gene primer amplification gave estimated nucleated cell counts. Profiling relied on immunoSEQ multiplex PCR, and the TCRdb table lists in-frame clones only, not all of them. Clone size and V and J calls were adopted from that table, with D and trimming inferred from the DNA. Among over 30,000 clones listed, around 80% were seen once. CDR1 is LGHDT, CDR2 YNNKEL, per germline (reference sequence). The CDR3 is made up of 14 amino acids. Trimming stripped 4 bases from V and 1 base from J, with 9 bases between.

Input material: peripheral blood. The TCR was taken from an older man with active or convalescent COVID-19. This rearrangement joins TRBV3-1 (or the pseudogene TRBV3-2) to TRBJ2-3; maybe TRBD2 (5 bases). The CDR3: CASSPSGGTDTQYF. The CDR3 DNA is TGTGCCAGCAGCCCGTCCGGGGGCACAGATACGCAGTATTTT.